Here is one TCR beta chain with its context. Its antigen is unknown. This record belongs to a study of T cell responses to AZD1222 COVID-19 vaccine. Points from the study as a whole: None of the repertoires were sampled until the peak T cell response had passed. Reports indicate that nearly half of spike-specific TCRs are directed at unmutated variant regions.

The data were produced by immunoSEQ multiplex PCR, yet TCRdb's version contains in-frame clones alone and is incomplete. The sample shows almost 80,000 clones, roughly 87% of them seen only once. The CDR3 is made up of 13 amino acids. CDR1 and CDR2 from the germline V gene are SNHLY and FYNNEI. Trimming stripped 10 bases from V and 4 bases from J, with 16 bases between. Specimen: peripheral blood, collected on day 0 of AZD1222 vaccination. J is TRBJ2-5 and V is TRBV2; D might be TRBD2 (6 bases). The clonotype was recovered from an adult in good health. DNA for the CDR3: TGTGCCATTCGCGGGGACTTCGGAGAGACCCAGTACTTC. Its translation: CAIRGDFGETQYF.